The rows below give T cell receptor beta chains drawn from one sample of a study of identical twins. Using its own MiXCR run on the 5' RACE reads, TCRdb lists one record per CDR3 protein. Among around 1.7 million distinct CDR3 sequences listed, under 35% were seen once. Sequenced sample: cord blood. These receptors came from a newborn girl in good health. CDR3s include the opening cysteine and the closing phenylalanine or tryptophan. A D gene is named only where the DNA matches it firmly. Clone size appears in some rows only: once, few, many, or a class for an expanded clone.

v_call: TRBV20-1; d_call: NA; clone_size: NA; j_call: TRBJ2-1; cdr3_aa: CSANALPGDYNEQFF; cdr3_nt: TGCAGTGCGAACGCTCTGCCGGGAGACTACAATGAGCAGTTCTTC
v_call: TRBV20-1; d_call: NA; clone_size: few; j_call: TRBJ1-4; cdr3_aa: CSARFATNEKLFF; cdr3_nt: TGCAGTGCCCGATTTGCAACTAATGAAAAACTGTTTTTT
v_call: TRBV11-1; d_call: NA; clone_size: few; j_call: TRBJ2-1; cdr3_aa: CASSPDKGPTYNEQFF; cdr3_nt: TGTGCCAGCAGCCCAGATAAGGGGCCTACCTACAATGAGCAGTTCTTC
v_call: TRBV24-1; d_call: NA; clone_size: many; j_call: TRBJ2-7; cdr3_aa: CATSDFRGEQYF; cdr3_nt: TGTGCCACCAGTGATTTCAGGGGCGAGCAGTACTTC
v_call: TRBV21-1; d_call: NA; clone_size: NA; j_call: TRBJ2-1; cdr3_aa: CASSNRATYNEQFF; cdr3_nt: TGTGCCAGCAGCAACAGGGCCACCTACAATGAGCAGTTCTTC
v_call: TRBV19; d_call: TRBD2; clone_size: once; j_call: TRBJ2-5; cdr3_aa: CASSRGLAGVGETQYF; cdr3_nt: TGTGCCAGTAGTAGAGGACTAGCGGGAGTAGGAGAGACCCAGTACTTC
v_call: TRBV6-1; d_call: NA; clone_size: few; j_call: TRBJ2-3; cdr3_aa: CASSEASDTQYF; cdr3_nt: TGTGCCAGCAGTGAAGCCTCAGATACGCAGTATTTT
v_call: TRBV12-3/TRBV12-4; d_call: TRBD1; clone_size: NA; j_call: TRBJ2-1; cdr3_aa: CASSLGQGVFNEQFF; cdr3_nt: TGTGCCAGCAGTTTAGGGCAGGGGGTATTCAATGAGCAGTTCTTC
v_call: TRBV11-1; d_call: NA; clone_size: many; j_call: TRBJ2-1; cdr3_aa: CASSLARGPKVYNEQFF; cdr3_nt: TGTGCCAGCAGCTTAGCGCGGGGGCCGAAGGTCTACAATGAGCAGTTCTTC
v_call: TRBV10-3; d_call: TRBD2; clone_size: NA; j_call: TRBJ2-2; cdr3_aa: CAISGASGGTGELFF; cdr3_nt: TGTGCCATCAGTGGGGCTAGCGGGGGCACCGGGGAGCTGTTTTTT
v_call: TRBV7-9; d_call: NA; clone_size: NA; j_call: TRBJ2-3; cdr3_aa: CASSLYRSSTDTQYF; cdr3_nt: TGTGCCAGCAGCTTATACCGGAGTAGCACAGATACGCAGTATTTT
v_call: TRBV20-1; d_call: NA; clone_size: NA; j_call: TRBJ2-5; cdr3_aa: CSARTILVSGYNEQYF; cdr3_nt: TGCAGTGCTAGGACCATACTAGTATCGGGGTACAATGAGCAGTACTTC
v_call: TRBV20-1; d_call: NA; clone_size: NA; j_call: TRBJ2-3; cdr3_aa: CSASGRYPRTDTQYF; cdr3_nt: TGCAGTGCTAGTGGCCGCTACCCACGCACAGATACGCAGTATTTT
v_call: TRBV24-1; d_call: NA; clone_size: NA; j_call: TRBJ2-3; cdr3_aa: CATSPGPSTDTQYF; cdr3_nt: TGTGCCACCAGTCCGGGGCCTTCCACAGATACGCAGTATTTT